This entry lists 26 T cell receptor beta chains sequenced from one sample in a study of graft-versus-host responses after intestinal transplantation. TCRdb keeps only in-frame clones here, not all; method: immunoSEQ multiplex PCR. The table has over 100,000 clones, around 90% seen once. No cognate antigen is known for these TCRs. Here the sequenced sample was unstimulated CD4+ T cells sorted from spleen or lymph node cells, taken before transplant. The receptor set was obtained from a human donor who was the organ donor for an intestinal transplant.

The DNA for the CDR3 is TGCGCCAGCAGCCTCGGACTAGCGGGGGGCACAGATACGCAGTATTTT. Translation gives CASSLGLAGGTDTQYF. The V gene is TRBV4-1, the J gene TRBJ2-3; TRBD2 matches at 13 bases. J was trimmed by 1 base and V by 4 bases; bases with no gene match: 2. Per the germline V gene, CDR1 is MGHRA and CDR2 is YSYEKL. The CDR3 runs to 16 residues.

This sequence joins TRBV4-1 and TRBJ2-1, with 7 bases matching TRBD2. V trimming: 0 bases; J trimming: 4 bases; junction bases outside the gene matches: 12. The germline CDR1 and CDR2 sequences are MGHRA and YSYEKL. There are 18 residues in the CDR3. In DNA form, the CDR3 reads TGCGCCAGCAGCCAAGATCCGTTCAGCGGGAAAACTTACAATGAGCAGTTCTTC. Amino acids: CASSQDPFSGKTYNEQFF.

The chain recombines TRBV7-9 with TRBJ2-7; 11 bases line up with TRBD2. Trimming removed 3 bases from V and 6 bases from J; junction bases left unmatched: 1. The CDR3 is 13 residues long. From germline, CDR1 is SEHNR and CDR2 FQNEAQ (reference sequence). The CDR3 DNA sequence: TGTGCCAGCAGCTTTACTAGCGGGGGCGAGCAGTACTTC. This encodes CASSFTSGGEQYF.

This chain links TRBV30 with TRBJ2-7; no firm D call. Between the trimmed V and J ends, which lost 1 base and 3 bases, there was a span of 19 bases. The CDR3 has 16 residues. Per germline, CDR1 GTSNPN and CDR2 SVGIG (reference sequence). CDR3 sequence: CAWSARKGYARYEQYF. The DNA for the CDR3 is TGTGCCTGGAGTGCGAGGAAAGGATATGCGCGCTACGAGCAGTACTTC. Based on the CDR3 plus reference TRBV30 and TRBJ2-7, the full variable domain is SQTIHQWPATLVQPVGSPLSLECTVEGTSNPNLYWYRQAAGRGLQLLFYSVGIGQISSEVPQNLSASRPQDRQFILSSKKLLLSDSGFYLCAWSARKGYARYEQYFGPGTRLTVT.

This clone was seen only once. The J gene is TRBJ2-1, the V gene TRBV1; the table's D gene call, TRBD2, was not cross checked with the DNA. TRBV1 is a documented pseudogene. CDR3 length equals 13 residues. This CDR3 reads CTSSQGGDLSQFF. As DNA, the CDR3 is TGCACCAGCAGCCAAGGCGGGGACCTTTCGCAGTTCTTC.

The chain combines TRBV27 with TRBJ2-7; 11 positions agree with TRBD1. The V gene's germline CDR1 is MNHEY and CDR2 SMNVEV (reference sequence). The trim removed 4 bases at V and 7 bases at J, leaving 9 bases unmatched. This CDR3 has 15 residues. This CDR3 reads CASSSRDRGTLEQYF. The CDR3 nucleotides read TGTGCCAGCAGTTCCCGGGACAGGGGGACTTTGGAGCAGTACTTC.

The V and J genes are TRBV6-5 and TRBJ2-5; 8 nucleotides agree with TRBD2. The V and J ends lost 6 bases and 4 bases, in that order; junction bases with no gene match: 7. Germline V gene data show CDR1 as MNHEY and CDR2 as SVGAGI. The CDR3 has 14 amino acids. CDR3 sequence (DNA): TGTGCCAGCAGCCCGTTCGGGAGGGGAGAGACCCAGTACTTC. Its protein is CASSPFGRGETQYF.

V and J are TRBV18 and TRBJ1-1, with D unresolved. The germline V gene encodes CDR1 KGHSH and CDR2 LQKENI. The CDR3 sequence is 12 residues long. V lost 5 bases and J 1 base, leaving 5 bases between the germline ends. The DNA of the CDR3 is TGTGCCAGCTCAAGACAGAACACTGAAGCTTTCTTT. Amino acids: CASSRQNTEAFF.

The CDR3 sequence: CASSEGEQYF. As DNA, the CDR3 is TGTGCCAGCAGTGAAGGCGAGCAGTACTTC. V is TRBV2 and J is TRBJ2-7; D not resolved. The CDR3 runs to 10 residues. Trimming removed 1 base at V and 6 bases at J, with 1 base between. Per germline, CDR1 SNHLY and CDR2 FYNNEI. Using reference TRBV2 and TRBJ2-7 for the parts outside the CDR3, the full variable domain is EPEVTQTPSHQVTQMGQEVILRCVPISNHLYFYWYRQILGQKVEFLVSFYNNEISEKSEIFDDQFSVERPDGSNFTLKIRSTKLEDSAMYFCASSEGEQYFGPGTRLTVT.

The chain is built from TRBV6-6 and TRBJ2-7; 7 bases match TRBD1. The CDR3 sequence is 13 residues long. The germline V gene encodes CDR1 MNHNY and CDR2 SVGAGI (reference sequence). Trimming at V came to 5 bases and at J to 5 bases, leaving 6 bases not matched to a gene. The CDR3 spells CASSRGQHHEQYF. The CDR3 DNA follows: TGTGCCAGCAGTAGGGGACAGCACCACGAGCAGTACTTC.

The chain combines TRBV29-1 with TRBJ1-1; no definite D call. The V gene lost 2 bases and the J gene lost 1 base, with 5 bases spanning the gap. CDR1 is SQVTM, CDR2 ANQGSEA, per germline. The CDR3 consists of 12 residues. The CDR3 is CSVEWGNTEAFF. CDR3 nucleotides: TGCAGCGTTGAATGGGGGAACACTGAAGCTTTCTTT. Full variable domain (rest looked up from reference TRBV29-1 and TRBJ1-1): SAVISQKPSRDICQRGTSLTIQCQVDSQVTMMFWYRQQPGQSLTLIATANQGSEATYESGFVIDKFPISRPNLTFSTLTVSNMSPEDSSIYLCSVEWGNTEAFFGQGTRLTVV.

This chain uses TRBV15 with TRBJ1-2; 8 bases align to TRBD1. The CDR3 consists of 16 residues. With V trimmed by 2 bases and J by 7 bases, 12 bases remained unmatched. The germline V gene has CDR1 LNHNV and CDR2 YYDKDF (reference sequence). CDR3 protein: CATSRLTDREGGGYTF. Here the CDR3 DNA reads TGTGCCACCAGCAGACTAACGGACAGGGAAGGTGGTGGCTACACCTTC.

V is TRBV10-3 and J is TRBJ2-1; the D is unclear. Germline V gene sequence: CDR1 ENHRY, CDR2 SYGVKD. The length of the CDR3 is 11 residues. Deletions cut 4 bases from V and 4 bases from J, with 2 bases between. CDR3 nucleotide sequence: TGTGCCATCAGTGGATACAATGAGCAGTTCTTC. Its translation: CAISGYNEQFF.

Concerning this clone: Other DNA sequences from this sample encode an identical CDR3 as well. The CDR3 DNA is TGTGCCTGCCCGACGTTTGGGGATGGCAATCAGCCCCAGCATTTT. Its translation: CACPTFGDGNQPQHF. The J gene is TRBJ1-5, the V gene TRBV28; D ambiguous. Trimming cost V 11 bases and J 2 bases, with 19 bases left between them. This CDR3 is 15 amino acids long. Germline CDR1 reads MDHEN; CDR2 reads SYDVKM. Full variable domain (outside the CDR3, taken from reference TRBV28 and TRBJ1-5): DVKVTQSSRYLVKRTGEKVFLECVQDMDHENMFWYRQDPGLGLRLIYFSYDVKMKEKGDIPEGYSVSREKKERFSLILESASTNQTSMYLCACPTFGDGNQPQHFGDGTRLSIL.

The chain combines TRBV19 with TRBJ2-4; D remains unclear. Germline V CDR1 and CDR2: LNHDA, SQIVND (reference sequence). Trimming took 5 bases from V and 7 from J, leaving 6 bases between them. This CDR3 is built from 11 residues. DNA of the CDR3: TGTGCCAGTAGTTCCACGAACATTCAGTACTTC. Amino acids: CASSSTNIQYF.

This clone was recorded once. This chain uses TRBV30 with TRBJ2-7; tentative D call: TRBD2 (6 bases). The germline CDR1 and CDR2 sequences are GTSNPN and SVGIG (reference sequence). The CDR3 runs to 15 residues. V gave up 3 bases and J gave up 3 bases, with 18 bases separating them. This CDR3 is CAWSVPSGPDYEQYF. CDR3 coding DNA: TGTGCCTGGAGCGTACCAAGCGGGCCAGACTACGAGCAGTACTTC.

CDR3 protein: CASSLISNRDYGYTF. CDR3 nucleotides: TGTGCCAGCAGCTTGATCAGTAATCGTGACTATGGCTACACCTTC. V usage is TRBV7-2 and J usage is TRBJ1-2; D is uncertain. The germline V gene has CDR1 SGHTA and CDR2 FQGNSA. V was shortened by 3 bases and J by 3 bases, with 14 bases between the two germline ends. The CDR3 spans 15 residues. Full variable domain (remainder filled in from reference TRBV7-2 and TRBJ1-2): GAGVSQSPSNKVTEKGKDVELRCDPISGHTALYWYRQSLGQGLEFLIYFQGNSAPDKSGLPSDRFSAERTGGSVSTLTIQRTQQEDSAVYLCASSLISNRDYGYTFGSGTRLTVV.

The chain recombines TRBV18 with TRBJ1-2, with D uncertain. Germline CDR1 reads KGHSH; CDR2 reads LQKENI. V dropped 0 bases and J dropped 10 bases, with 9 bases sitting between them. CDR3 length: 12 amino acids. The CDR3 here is CASSPPEGTYTF. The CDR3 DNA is TGTGCCAGCTCACCACCCGAAGGAACCTACACCTTC.

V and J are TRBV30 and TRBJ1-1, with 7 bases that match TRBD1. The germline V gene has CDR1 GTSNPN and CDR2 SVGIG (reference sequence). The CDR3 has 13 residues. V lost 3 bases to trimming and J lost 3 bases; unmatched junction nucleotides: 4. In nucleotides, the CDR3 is TGTGCCTGGAGACGGCAGGGGGACACTGAAGCTTTCTTT. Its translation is CAWRRQGDTEAFF.

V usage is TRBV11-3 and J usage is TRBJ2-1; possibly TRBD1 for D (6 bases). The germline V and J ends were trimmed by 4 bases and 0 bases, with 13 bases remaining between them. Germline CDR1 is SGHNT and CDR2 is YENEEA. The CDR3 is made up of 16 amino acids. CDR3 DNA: TGTGCCAGCAGCTCGGGCTCGGACAGCTCCTACAATGAGCAGTTCTTC. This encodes CASSSGSDSSYNEQFF.

CDR3 residues: CASKGLSSYNEQFF. The CDR3 DNA reads TGTGCCAGCAAGGGACTGAGCTCCTACAATGAGCAGTTCTTC. This sequence joins TRBV2 and TRBJ2-1; the D gene is possibly TRBD2 (6 bases). Looked up from germline, CDR1 is SNHLY and CDR2 is FYNNEI. Trimming removed 7 bases at V and 0 bases at J, with 10 bases between. The CDR3 contains 14 residues.

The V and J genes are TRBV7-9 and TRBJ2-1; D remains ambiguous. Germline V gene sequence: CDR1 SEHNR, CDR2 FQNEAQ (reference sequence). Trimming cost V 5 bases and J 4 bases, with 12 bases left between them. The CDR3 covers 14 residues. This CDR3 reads CASSPLRVYNEQFF. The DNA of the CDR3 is TGTGCCAGCAGCCCCCTGCGAGTATACAATGAGCAGTTCTTC.

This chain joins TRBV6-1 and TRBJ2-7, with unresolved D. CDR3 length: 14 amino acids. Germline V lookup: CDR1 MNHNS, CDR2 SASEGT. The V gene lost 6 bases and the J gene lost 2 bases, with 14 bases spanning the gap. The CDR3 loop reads CASSPNSAAYEQYF. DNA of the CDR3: TGTGCCAGCAGCCCGAACAGTGCCGCCTACGAGCAGTACTTC.

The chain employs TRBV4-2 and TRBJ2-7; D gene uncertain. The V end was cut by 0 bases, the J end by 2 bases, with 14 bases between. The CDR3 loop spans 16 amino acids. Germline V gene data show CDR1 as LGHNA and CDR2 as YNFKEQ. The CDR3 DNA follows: TGTGCCAGCAGCCAAGAGGTCCAGAGCCTAGCCTACGAGCAGTACTTC. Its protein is CASSQEVQSLAYEQYF.

The CDR3 sequence: CASSPPMGTQYF. In nucleotides, the CDR3 is TGTGCCAGCAGCCCTCCGATGGGTACGCAGTATTTT. This rearrangement joins TRBV7-9 to TRBJ2-3; no reliable D call. Germline CDR1 SEHNR, CDR2 FQNEAQ (reference sequence). This CDR3 has 12 amino acids. Between the trimmed V and J ends, which lost 5 bases and 8 bases, there was a span of 11 bases.

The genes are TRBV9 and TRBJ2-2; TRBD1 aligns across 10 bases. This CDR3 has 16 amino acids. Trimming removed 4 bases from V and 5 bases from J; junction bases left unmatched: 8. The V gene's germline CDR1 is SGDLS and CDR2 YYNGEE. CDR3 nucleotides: TGTGCCAGCAGCTGGGACAGGGGTATTAGAACCGGGGAGCTGTTTTTT. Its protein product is CASSWDRGIRTGELFF.